This TCR beta chain originates from a study of Graves' ophthalmopathy and Graves' hyperthyroidism. The V gene's germline CDR1 is DFQATT and CDR2 SNEGSKA (reference sequence). CDR3 length: 14 residues. V was trimmed by 6 bases and J by 4 bases, leaving 18 bases between them. This clonotype has only a few counts. From RNA, the CDR3 regions of TCR beta chains were amplified and sequenced. HTBI primers primed a first-round RT-PCR, and a second-round multiplex PCR followed. From the multiplex PCR reads, TCRdb called clonotypes with MiXCR, one entry per CDR3 protein. The repertoire consists of 200,000 to 250,000 distinct CDR3 sequences, with around 45% occurring once and the leading ten covering roughly 50%.

Sequences were obtained from peripheral blood. The V call is TRBV20-1, the J call TRBJ2-5, with D possibly being TRBD1 or TRBD2 (7 bases each). The sequence derives from an adult man with Graves' ophthalmopathy. The CDR3 region is CSADTGEGSETQYF. DNA for the CDR3: TGCAGTGCGGATACAGGGGAGGGATCAGAGACCCAGTACTTC.